The clone carrying this T cell receptor beta chain occurred a few times. Its antigen is still unknown. V was cut by 3 bases and J by 1 base, with 10 bases left in between. Germline lookup yields CDR1 LGHNA and CDR2 YSLEER. The CDR3 has 16 residues. This entry comes from a study of early T cells in non-severe SARS-CoV-2 infection. At the level of the study: RNA in bulk from unsorted whole blood was sequenced, and chains were unpaired. Overall study results and limits: VDJdb matching, biased toward anti-spike CD8 responses, missed private and CD4 specificities.

Individual cDNA molecules each received unique molecular identifiers attached to them. TCRdb re-called the 5' RACE reads through MiXCR, storing one row per CDR3 protein. Here the sample spans under 70,000 distinct CDR3 sequences, roughly 5.5% being singletons. Sequencing was carried out using whole blood. This receptor was identified in an adult who was a healthcare worker with PCR-confirmed SARS-CoV-2 infection or an uninfected control (not recorded which). The chain couples TRBV4-3 to TRBJ1-6; TRBD1 is a possible D gene (5 bases). The CDR3: CASSQSPGSYNSPLHF. For the CDR3, the DNA is TGCGCCAGCAGCCAGAGCCCAGGGTCCTATAATTCACCCCTCCACTTT.